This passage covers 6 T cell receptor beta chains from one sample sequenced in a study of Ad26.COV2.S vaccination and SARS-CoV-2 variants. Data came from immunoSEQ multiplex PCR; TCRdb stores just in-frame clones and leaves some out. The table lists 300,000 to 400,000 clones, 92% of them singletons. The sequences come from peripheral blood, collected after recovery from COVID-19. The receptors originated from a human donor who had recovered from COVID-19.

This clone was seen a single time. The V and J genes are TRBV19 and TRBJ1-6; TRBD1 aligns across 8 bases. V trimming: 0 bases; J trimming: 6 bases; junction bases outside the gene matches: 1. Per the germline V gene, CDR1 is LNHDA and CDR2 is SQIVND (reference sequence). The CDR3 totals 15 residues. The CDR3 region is CASSIDRGLNSPLHF. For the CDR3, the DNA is TGTGCCAGTAGTATAGACAGGGGGCTTAATTCACCCCTCCACTTT.

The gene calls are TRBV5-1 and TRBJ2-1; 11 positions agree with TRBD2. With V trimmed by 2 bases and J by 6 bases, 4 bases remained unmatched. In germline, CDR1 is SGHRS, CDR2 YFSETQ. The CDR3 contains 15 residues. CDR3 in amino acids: CASSLLAGGRNEQFF. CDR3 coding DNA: TGCGCCAGCAGCTTATTAGCGGGGGGGCGCAATGAGCAGTTCTTC. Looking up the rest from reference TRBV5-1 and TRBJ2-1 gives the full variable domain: KAGVTQTPRYLIKTRGQQVTLSCSPISGHRSVSWYQQTPGQGLQFLFEYFSETQRNKGNFPGRFSGRQFSNSRSEMNVSTLELGDSALYLCASSLLAGGRNEQFFGPGTRLTVL.

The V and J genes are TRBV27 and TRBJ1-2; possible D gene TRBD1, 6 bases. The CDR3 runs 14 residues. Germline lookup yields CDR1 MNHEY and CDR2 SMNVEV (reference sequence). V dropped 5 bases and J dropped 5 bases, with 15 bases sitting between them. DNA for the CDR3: TGTGCCAGCAGTCCCTCCCCAGGGGCATATGGCTACACCTTC. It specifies CASSPSPGAYGYTF.

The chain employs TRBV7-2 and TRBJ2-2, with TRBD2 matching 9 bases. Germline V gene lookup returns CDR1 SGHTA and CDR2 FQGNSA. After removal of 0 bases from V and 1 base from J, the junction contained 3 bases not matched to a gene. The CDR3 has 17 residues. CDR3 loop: CASSLAELAGNTGELFF. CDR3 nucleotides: TGTGCCAGCAGCTTAGCGGAACTAGCGGGGAACACCGGGGAGCTGTTTTTT.

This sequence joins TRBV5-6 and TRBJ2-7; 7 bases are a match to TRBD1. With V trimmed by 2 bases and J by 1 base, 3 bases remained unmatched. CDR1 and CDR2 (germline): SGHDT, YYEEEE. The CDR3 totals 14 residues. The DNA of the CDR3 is TGTGCCAGCAGCTTTACAGGGGTGTCCTACGAGCAGTACTTC. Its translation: CASSFTGVSYEQYF. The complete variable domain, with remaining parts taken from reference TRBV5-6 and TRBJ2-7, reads DAGVTQSPTHLIKTRGQQVTLRCSPKSGHDTVSWYQQALGQGPQFIFQYYEEEERQRGNFPDRFSGHQFPNYSSELNVNALLLGDSALYLCASSFTGVSYEQYFGPGTRLTVT.

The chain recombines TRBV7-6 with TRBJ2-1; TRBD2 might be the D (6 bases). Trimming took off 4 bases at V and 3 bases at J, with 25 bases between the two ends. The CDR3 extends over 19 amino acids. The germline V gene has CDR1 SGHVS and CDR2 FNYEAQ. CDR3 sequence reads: CASSSAGWGGDNFYNEQFF. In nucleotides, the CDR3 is TGTGCCAGCAGCTCGGCTGGGTGGGGCGGGGATAATTTCTACAATGAGCAGTTCTTC.